The 16 T cell receptor beta chains below were found in one sample sequenced in a study of shared clonotypes between healthy human individuals. The assay was immunoSEQ multiplex PCR, and TCRdb's table has in-frame clones only and misses some. The repertoire holds approximately 530,000 clones, with around 96% as singletons. The sequenced material came from naive CD4+ T cells sorted from blood. Subset of the sample: CD45RA+ positively selected. These TCRs come from a woman in her twenties or thirties in good health.

The rearrangement joins TRBV4-2 to TRBJ2-3; 12 bases are a match to TRBD2. Germline V gives CDR1 LGHNA, CDR2 YNFKEQ. The V segment lost 3 bases and the J segment 0 bases; nucleotides outside the gene matches: 1. The CDR3 covers 16 residues. The DNA of the CDR3 is TGTGCCAGCAGCCATGGGACTAGCGGGAGCACAGATACGCAGTATTTT. Protein: CASSHGTSGSTDTQYF.

The chain combines TRBV6-6 with TRBJ1-3, with D possibly matching TRBD1 (5 bases). In germline, CDR1 is MNHNY, CDR2 SVGAGI (reference sequence). This CDR3 spans 13 amino acids. The ends were cut back, 10 bases at V and 1 base at J, with 11 bases in the middle. The CDR3 nucleotides are TGTGCCACCCGGAGGGGTTCTGGAAACACCATATATTTT. Residues: CATRRGSGNTIYF.

CDR3 sequence: CASRTDRGNQPQHF. The CDR3 region has the DNA TGTGCCAGCAGAACGGACAGGGGCAATCAGCCCCAGCATTTT. The rearrangement uses TRBV6-5 and TRBJ1-5; 8 nucleotides align to TRBD1. CDR3 length equals 14 residues. Germline values: CDR1 MNHEY, CDR2 SVGAGI. V dropped 6 bases and J dropped 2; count of bases not matched to a gene: 3.

This clone occurred once. The rearrangement links TRBV21-1 to TRBJ2-7; the table assigns TRBD2, which was not confirmed against the DNA. TRBV21-1 is classified as a pseudogene. The CDR3 consists of 15 residues. CDR3 sequence (DNA): TGTGCCAGCAGCAATCTCTTGCGGGAGCAACACGAGCAGTACTTC. This gives the protein CASSNLLREQHEQYF.

This chain joins TRBV15 and TRBJ2-1, with D unclear. Trimming shortened V by 4 bases and J by 8 bases, and 3 bases separated the two germline ends. CDR1 is LNHNV, CDR2 YYDKDF, per germline (reference sequence). The CDR3 runs to 10 residues. CDR3 DNA: TGTGCCACCAGCAAATATGAGCAGTTCTTC. Its protein is CATSKYEQFF.

V usage is TRBV29-1 and J usage is TRBJ1-1; D unresolved. The CDR3 extends over 13 amino acids. Germline V gene data show CDR1 as SQVTM and CDR2 as ANQGSEA. V was cut by 2 bases and J by 1 base, with 8 bases left in between. The chain's CDR3 is CSVERQRNTEAFF. For the CDR3, the DNA is TGCAGCGTTGAACGTCAGAGGAACACTGAAGCTTTCTTT.

V and J are TRBV18 and TRBJ2-5; D perhaps matches TRBD1 (5 bases). This CDR3 has 13 amino acids. V shed 2 bases and J shed 5 bases, with 9 bases lying between them. Germline V gives CDR1 KGHSH, CDR2 LQKENI. CDR3 nucleotides: TGTGCCAGCTCACCAGCAACAGGCGAGACCCAGTACTTC. Encoded protein: CASSPATGETQYF.

The genes are TRBV2 and TRBJ2-3, with 10 bases that match TRBD2. The CDR3 has 16 amino acids. The germline V gene encodes CDR1 SNHLY and CDR2 FYNNEI. V gave up 3 bases and J gave up 4 bases; unmatched junction bases: 7. CDR3 coding DNA: TGTGCCAGCAGTGAGTTAGGAGGACTAGCGGCAGATACGCAGTATTTT. It specifies CASSELGGLAADTQYF. The full variable domain, with the rest looked up from reference TRBV2 and TRBJ2-3, is EPEVTQTPSHQVTQMGQEVILRCVPISNHLYFYWYRQILGQKVEFLVSFYNNEISEKSEIFDDQFSVERPDGSNFTLKIRSTKLEDSAMYFCASSELGGLAADTQYFGPGTRLTVL.

V and J are TRBV19 and TRBJ2-3, with 10 bases that match TRBD2. The V gene's germline CDR1 is LNHDA and CDR2 SQIVND (reference sequence). This CDR3 comprises 15 residues. The trim removed 8 bases at V and 0 bases at J, leaving 5 bases unmatched. This chain's CDR3 is CASWGTSDSTDTQYF. Written as DNA, the CDR3 is TGTGCCAGTTGGGGGACTAGCGATAGCACAGATACGCAGTATTTT. Full variable domain (missing parts from reference TRBV19 and TRBJ2-3): DGGITQSPKYLFRKEGQNVTLSCEQNLNHDAMYWYRQDPGQGLRLIYYSQIVNDFQKGDIAEGYSVSREKKESFPLTVTSAQKNPTAFYLCASWGTSDSTDTQYFGPGTRLTVL.

The chain combines TRBV27 with TRBJ1-1; tentative D call: TRBD1 (6 bases). Germline V gene lookup returns CDR1 MNHEY and CDR2 SMNVEV (reference sequence). The CDR3 totals 15 residues. The ends were cut back, 7 bases at V and 4 bases at J, with 19 bases in the middle. The CDR3 reads CASTAHGQPSTEAFF. In DNA form, the CDR3 reads TGTGCCAGCACTGCCCATGGACAGCCCAGCACTGAAGCTTTCTTT.

V usage is TRBV6-1 and J usage is TRBJ1-5; D is ambiguous. Germline loops: CDR1 MNHNS, CDR2 SASEGT. V dropped 3 bases and J dropped 7 bases, with 10 bases sitting between them. The CDR3 is 13 residues long. This CDR3 is CASSEGSWQPQHF. The CDR3 DNA reads as TGTGCCAGCAGTGAGGGGAGCTGGCAGCCCCAGCATTTT.

The rearrangement uses TRBV7-3 and TRBJ2-1, with 10 bases fitting TRBD2. Germline trimming cut 3 bases from V and 1 base from J; bases unmatched to any gene: 6. Germline V gene data show CDR1 as SGHTA and CDR2 as FQGTGA. CDR3 length equals 17 residues. CDR3 DNA sequence: TGTGCCAGCAGCTTGTCTAGCGGGAGTGGGTCCTACAATGAGCAGTTCTTC. It translates to CASSLSSGSGSYNEQFF.

Turning to this clone: Distinct nucleotide sequences in the sample also encode this CDR3. V gene TRBV5-1 combines with J gene TRBJ2-1; 11 bases are a match to TRBD2. The CDR3 is 16 residues long. V was pared by 2 bases and J by 3 bases, with 4 bases of the junction left unmatched. Per germline, CDR1 SGHRS and CDR2 YFSETQ. The CDR3 region is CASSLTSGSSYNEQFF. The CDR3 DNA follows: TGCGCCAGCAGCTTAACTAGCGGGAGTAGCTACAATGAGCAGTTCTTC. Full variable domain (outside the CDR3, taken from reference TRBV5-1 and TRBJ2-1): KAGVTQTPRYLIKTRGQQVTLSCSPISGHRSVSWYQQTPGQGLQFLFEYFSETQRNKGNFPGRFSGRQFSNSRSEMNVSTLELGDSALYLCASSLTSGSSYNEQFFGPGTRLTVL.

Comments on this clone: Other DNA sequences within the sample encode an identical CDR3. The rearrangement joins TRBV20-1 to TRBJ1-2; D is unclear. V was clipped by 3 bases and J by 4 bases, with 6 bases between them. The CDR3 has 11 residues. From germline, CDR1 is DFQATT and CDR2 SNEGSKA (reference sequence). The CDR3 bases are TGCAGTGCTAGTGGTGGCTATGGCTACACCTTC. It is translated as CSASGGYGYTF.

Of note for this clone: Other DNA sequences in this sample translate to the same CDR3. The V gene is TRBV11-2, the J gene TRBJ2-1; D ambiguous. The length of the CDR3 is 11 residues. Germline V gene lookup returns CDR1 SGHAT and CDR2 FQNNGV. Trimming took off 1 base at V and 7 bases at J, with 2 bases between the two ends. CDR3 coding DNA: TGTGCCAGCAGCTTAGCGAATGAGCAGTTCTTC. Translating gives CASSLANEQFF. The whole variable domain, remainder taken from reference TRBV11-2 and TRBJ2-1, is EAGVAQSPRYKIIEKRQSVAFWCNPISGHATLYWYQQILGQGPKLLIQFQNNGVVDDSQLPKDRFSAERLKGVDSTLKIQPAKLEDSAVYLCASSLANEQFFGPGTRLTVL.

This clone showed up just once. This rearrangement joins TRBV27 to TRBJ1-6; 8 bases are shared with TRBD1. CDR3 size: 16 residues. The germline CDR1 and CDR2 sequences are MNHEY and SMNVEV (reference sequence). V lost 2 bases, J lost 6 bases, and 6 bases stayed unmatched. The CDR3, as DNA: TGTGCCAGCAGTTTAAGTGACAGGGGTTCTAATTCACCCCTCCACTTT. This encodes CASSLSDRGSNSPLHF.